Presented here are 27 T cell receptor beta chains from one specimen sequenced in a study of blood T cell repertoires in COVID-19. TCRdb's table, derived via immunoSEQ multiplex PCR, lists solely in-frame clones and lacks some. Of approximately 270,000 clones listed, approximately 90% are singletons. The sequenced sample consisted of PBMCs or T cells enriched from blood (not recorded which). The origin of the receptors is a man in his forties or fifties who had been exposed to COVID-19.

The J gene is TRBJ1-1, the V gene TRBV10-3; maybe TRBD1 (5 bases). The CDR3 consists of 16 residues. The germline V and J ends were trimmed by 0 bases and 1 base, with 12 bases remaining between them. Germline CDR1 and CDR2: ENHRY and SYGVKD. CDR3 amino acids: CAISESKGHSNTEAFF. DNA for the CDR3: TGTGCCATCAGTGAGTCGAAGGGGCATTCGAACACTGAAGCTTTCTTT.

The CDR3 DNA follows: TGTGCCAGCTCACCTATAGCCGGGGCTAACTATGGCTACACCTTC. Its protein product is CASSPIAGANYGYTF. This sequence joins TRBV18 and TRBJ1-2; D gene uncertain. V was pared by 3 bases and J by 0 bases, with 11 bases between. Germline lookup yields CDR1 KGHSH and CDR2 LQKENI. There are 15 residues in the CDR3.

The rearrangement joins TRBV3-1 (or the pseudogene TRBV3-2) to TRBJ2-5, with 11 positions matching TRBD2. CDR1 is LGHDT and CDR2 is YNNKEL in the germline V gene (reference sequence). The trim removed 6 bases at V and 2 bases at J, leaving 17 bases unmatched. The CDR3 has 19 amino acids. The CDR3 region is CASSQTSGKPTIAQETQYF. CDR3 DNA: TGTGCCAGCAGTCAGACTAGCGGGAAACCAACAATTGCTCAAGAGACCCAGTACTTC.

The J gene is TRBJ1-4, the V gene TRBV11-3, with D possibly TRBD1 on 6 matching bases. V was pared by 5 bases and J by 4 bases, with 14 bases between. The CDR3 runs to 15 residues. CDR1 and CDR2 (germline): SGHNT, YENEEA. Here the CDR3 reads CASSPGASYNEKLFF. For the CDR3, the DNA is TGTGCCAGCAGCCCAGGGGCCTCGTATAATGAAAAACTGTTTTTT.

The V and J genes are TRBV10-1 and TRBJ1-5; 11 positions match TRBD1. The CDR3 extends over 17 amino acids. The V and J ends lost 5 bases and 2 bases, in that order; junction bases with no gene match: 8. Germline V gene lookup returns CDR1 WNHNN and CDR2 SYGVQD (reference sequence). The CDR3 DNA sequence: TGCGCCAGCAGTCAAGGACAGGGGGCGCTGGGCAATCAGCCCCAGCATTTT. Its protein product is CASSQGQGALGNQPQHF.

The rearrangement uses TRBV5-8 and TRBJ2-2; TRBD2 matches 11 bases. From germline, CDR1 is SGHTS and CDR2 YDEGEE. V dropped 3 bases and J dropped 2; count of bases not matched to a gene: 3. The CDR3 has 16 amino acids. The DNA for the CDR3 is TGTGCCAGCAGCTCCGGACTAGCGGGCAACACCGGGGAGCTGTTTTTT. Amino acid sequence: CASSSGLAGNTGELFF.

The CDR3, as DNA: TGTGCCAGCAGCCCAAACAGGAATAGCAATCAGCCCCAGCATTTT. This sequence encodes CASSPNRNSNQPQHF. The chain has TRBV28 and TRBJ1-5; possible D gene TRBD1, 5 bases. V dropped 6 bases and J dropped 0 bases, with 12 bases sitting between them. The CDR3 is 15 amino acids. Germline assignment: CDR1 MDHEN and CDR2 SYDVKM. The whole variable domain, remainder taken from reference TRBV28 and TRBJ1-5, is DVKVTQSSRYLVKRTGEKVFLECVQDMDHENMFWYRQDPGLGLRLIYFSYDVKMKEKGDIPEGYSVSREKKERFSLILESASTNQTSMYLCASSPNRNSNQPQHFGDGTRLSIL.

This chain joins TRBV25-1 and TRBJ1-1; 7 nucleotides agree with TRBD1. CDR1 is MGHDK, CDR2 SYGVNS, per germline. The CDR3 contains 12 residues. Trimming removed 2 bases from V and 7 bases from J; junction bases left unmatched: 1. The CDR3 bases are TGTGCCAGCAGTGAAGGGGACAGTGAAGCTTTCTTT. Translating gives CASSEGDSEAFF.

This clone was seen a few times. The chain recombines TRBV10-3 with TRBJ2-1; 8 bases are shared with TRBD2. Germline V gene sequence: CDR1 ENHRY, CDR2 SYGVKD. J was trimmed by 7 bases and V by 3 bases; bases with no gene match: 17. The CDR3 sequence is 18 residues long. The CDR3 region has the DNA TGTGCCATCAGTGACCTTCGAGAGTTTCCTAGCGGGCTAAATGAGCAGTTCTTC. The encoded protein is CAISDLREFPSGLNEQFF.

This chain uses TRBV19 with TRBJ2-7; the match to TRBD2 covers 10 bases. Germline trimming cut 5 bases from V and 2 bases from J; bases unmatched to any gene: 6. Germline V CDR1 and CDR2: LNHDA, SQIVND (reference sequence). The CDR3 runs to 15 residues. The CDR3 reads CASSPHSGRPYEQYF. DNA for the CDR3: TGTGCCAGTAGTCCCCATAGCGGGAGGCCCTACGAGCAGTACTTC. The full variable domain, in which reference TRBV19 and TRBJ2-7 provide the parts outside the CDR3, is DGGITQSPKYLFRKEGQNVTLSCEQNLNHDAMYWYRQDPGQGLRLIYYSQIVNDFQKGDIAEGYSVSREKKESFPLTVTSAQKNPTAFYLCASSPHSGRPYEQYFGPGTRLTVT.

This chain connects TRBV7-9 to TRBJ2-1, with D possibly TRBD2 on 6 matching bases. The CDR3 extends over 12 amino acids. Between the trimmed V and J ends, which lost 5 bases and 10 bases, there was a span of 12 bases. Germline CDR1 is SEHNR and CDR2 is FQNEAQ (reference sequence). The CDR3 loop is CASSETSGEQFF. DNA of the CDR3: TGTGCCAGCAGCGAGACTAGTGGCGAGCAGTTCTTC.

The chain carries TRBV24-1 and TRBJ2-7, with a possible D match to TRBD1 (5 bases). The CDR3 is made up of 12 amino acids. V was clipped by 5 bases and J by 3 bases, with 7 bases between them. In germline, CDR1 is KGHDR, CDR2 SFDVKD. CDR3 bases: TGTGCCACCAGTGGTGACAGCTACGAGCAGTACTTC. Translation gives CATSGDSYEQYF.

The chain recombines TRBV6-5 with TRBJ1-1; 9 positions agree with TRBD1. J was trimmed by 6 bases and V by 1 base; bases with no gene match: 3. The CDR3 covers 14 residues. Germline V gene lookup returns CDR1 MNHEY and CDR2 SVGAGI. CDR3 loop: CASSYLQGAAEAFF. The DNA of the CDR3 is TGTGCCAGCAGTTACTTACAGGGGGCAGCTGAAGCTTTCTTT.

The chain uses TRBV7-3 and TRBJ2-1, with D maybe TRBD2 (7 bases). The V end was cut by 1 base, the J end by 6 bases, with 16 bases between. This CDR3 is 16 amino acids long. CDR1 and CDR2 from the germline V gene are SGHTA and FQGTGA. As DNA, the CDR3 is TGTGCCAGCAGCTTAATGGGGGGGCATTCGGGCAATGAGCAGTTCTTC. Its protein is CASSLMGGHSGNEQFF. The complete variable domain, with remaining parts taken from reference TRBV7-3 and TRBJ2-1, reads GAGVSQTPSNKVTEKGKYVELRCDPISGHTALYWYRQSLGQGPEFLIYFQGTGAADDSGLPNDRFFAVRPEGSVSTLKIQRTERGDSAVYLCASSLMGGHSGNEQFFGPGTRLTVL.

The chain has TRBV29-1 and TRBJ1-2; 8 bases align to TRBD1. The CDR3 runs to 13 residues. Unmatched junction bases numbered 5, after V lost 3 bases and J lost 5 bases. CDR1 is SQVTM and CDR2 is ANQGSEA in the germline V gene. CDR3 protein: CSVDEDRAYGYTF. The CDR3 DNA follows: TGCAGCGTTGATGAGGACAGGGCTTATGGCTACACCTTC.

This chain connects TRBV18 to TRBJ2-7; 8 positions match TRBD1. Unmatched junction bases numbered 9, after V lost 3 bases and J lost 5 bases. The germline V gene has CDR1 KGHSH and CDR2 LQKENI. CDR3 length equals 15 residues. The CDR3 sequence: CASSPPVRTGNEQYF. Written as DNA, the CDR3 is TGTGCCAGCTCACCCCCCGTAAGGACAGGGAACGAGCAGTACTTC. The variable domain in full, with the rest retrieved from reference TRBV18 and TRBJ2-7, is NAGVMQNPRHLVRRRGQEARLRCSPMKGHSHVYWYRQLPEEGLKFMVYLQKENIIDESGMPKERFSAEFPKEGPSILRIQQVVRGDSAAYFCASSPPVRTGNEQYFGPGTRLTVT.

A note on this clone: This sample also contains other DNA sequences that code for the same CDR3. The V and J genes are TRBV5-1 and TRBJ2-2; TRBD1 is a possible D gene (5 bases). CDR3 size: 15 residues. The ends were cut back, 2 bases at V and 0 bases at J, with 8 bases in the middle. Per germline, CDR1 SGHRS and CDR2 YFSETQ. CDR3 in DNA: TGCGCCAGCAGCTTTACAGGAGCGAACACCGGGGAGCTGTTTTTT. Translation: CASSFTGANTGELFF.

This chain links TRBV4-3 with TRBJ2-2, with 7 positions matching TRBD2. Looked up from germline, CDR1 is LGHNA and CDR2 is YSLEER. J lost 6 bases, V lost 1 base, and 2 bases had no gene match. CDR3 size: 14 residues. In nucleotides, the CDR3 is TGCGCCAGCAGCCAAGGGGGAGGGTCCGGGGAGCTGTTTTTT. Amino acid sequence: CASSQGGGSGELFF.

This clone was seen just once. V usage is TRBV5-4 and J usage is TRBJ2-7; 12 bases match TRBD2. CDR3 length: 15 residues. V trimming: 4 bases; J trimming: 6 bases; junction bases outside the gene matches: 8. Germline values: CDR1 SGHNT, CDR2 YYREEE (reference sequence). The CDR3 coding sequence is TGTGCCAGCAGCCCGAGACTAGCGGGAGTTGGCGAGCAGTACTTC. Its protein is CASSPRLAGVGEQYF. Filled out from reference TRBV5-4 and TRBJ2-7, the complete variable domain reads ETGVTQSPTHLIKTRGQQVTLRCSSQSGHNTVSWYQQALGQGPQFIFQYYREEENGRGNFPPRFSGLQFPNYSSELNVNALELDDSALYLCASSPRLAGVGEQYFGPGTRLTVT.

The gene calls are TRBV14 and TRBJ1-4, with 9 bases aligning to TRBD1. CDR3 size: 13 residues. Losses at the gene ends were 10 bases for V and 6 bases for J; bases not matched to a gene: 6. Germline CDR1 SGHDN, CDR2 FVKESK. CDR3 nucleotides: TGTGCCACGCGAGGGGACAGGGATGAAAAACTGTTTTTT. Translating gives CATRGDRDEKLFF.

The rearrangement joins TRBV7-9 to TRBJ1-2; 9 positions match TRBD1. The germline CDR1 and CDR2 sequences are SEHNR and FQNEAQ (reference sequence). The CDR3 covers 14 residues. J was trimmed by 4 bases and V by 5 bases; bases with no gene match: 5. The CDR3 nucleotides read TGTGCCAGCAGCCCCACGACAGGGGGCTATGGCTACACCTTC. Translated, it gives CASSPTTGGYGYTF.

The chain has TRBV7-9 and TRBJ2-7; no reliable D call. The germline CDR1 and CDR2 sequences are SEHNR and FQNEAQ (reference sequence). This CDR3 comprises 15 residues. The ends were cut back, 4 bases at V and 6 bases at J, with 19 bases in the middle. DNA of the CDR3: TGTGCCAGCAGCTCCCCCAGCTGGGCTGATACCGAGCAGTACTTC. It codes for CASSSPSWADTEQYF. Full variable domain (rest looked up from reference TRBV7-9 and TRBJ2-7): DTGVSQNPRHKITKRGQNVTFRCDPISEHNRLYWYRQTLGQGPEFLTYFQNEAQLEKSRLLSDRFSAERPKGSFSTLEIQRTEQGDSAMYLCASSSPSWADTEQYFGPGTRLTVT.

The rearrangement uses TRBV6-4 and TRBJ1-5, with D possibly being TRBD1 (5 bases). The V gene lost 4 bases and the J gene lost 6 bases, with 10 bases spanning the gap. This CDR3 region has 13 residues. CDR1 and CDR2 (germline): MRHNA, SNTAGT. The CDR3 protein is CASSGGVGQPQHF. In nucleotides, the CDR3 is TGTGCCAGCAGTGGGGGGGTAGGTCAGCCCCAGCATTTT.

The V call is TRBV3-1 (or the pseudogene TRBV3-2), the J call TRBJ2-7; 14 nucleotides agree with TRBD2. Unmatched junction bases numbered 6, after V lost 7 bases and J lost 4 bases. CDR3 length equals 15 residues. Germline V gene lookup returns CDR1 LGHDT and CDR2 YNNKEL (reference sequence). CDR3 DNA sequence: TGTGCCAGCACGGGGACTAGCGGGAGAGGGTACGAGCAGTACTTC. Encoded protein: CASTGTSGRGYEQYF.

This chain links TRBV2 with TRBJ2-7; the D gene is possibly TRBD1 (5 bases). V was pared by 3 bases and J by 1 base, with 10 bases between. CDR3 size: 14 residues. The germline V gene has CDR1 SNHLY and CDR2 FYNNEI. The DNA of the CDR3 is TGTGCCAGCAGTGAGTACAGGTCTTCCTACGAGCAGTACTTC. It specifies CASSEYRSSYEQYF.

This clone has only a few counts. The chain links TRBV5-4 to TRBJ2-7; perhaps TRBD2 as D (6 bases). The CDR3 loop spans 14 amino acids. Germline V gene sequence: CDR1 SGHNT, CDR2 YYREEE (reference sequence). V was trimmed by 2 bases and J by 0 bases, leaving 9 bases between them. The CDR3 protein is CASSLPGDSYEQYF. The CDR3 nucleotides read TGTGCCAGCAGCTTACCGGGAGACTCCTACGAGCAGTACTTC.

V usage is TRBV7-3 and J usage is TRBJ2-1; 7 bases map to TRBD1. The germline gives CDR1 SGHTA, CDR2 FQGTGA. V was pared by 5 bases and J by 0 bases, with 4 bases of the junction left unmatched. CDR3 length: 15 amino acids. The CDR3 is CASSLGTASYNEQFF. In DNA form, the CDR3 reads TGTGCCAGCAGCCTCGGGACAGCCTCCTACAATGAGCAGTTCTTC.